This TCR beta chain was sequenced during a study of TIL therapy for anti-PD-1-resistant metastatic lung cancer. General study results and limits: Patients were highly selected, enriched for treatment-naive, never-smoker and oncogene-addicted cases. TIL clonotype persistence in blood showed no apparent association with response.

This was the immunoSEQ v3 assay. Each library reached some 2.1 million read pairs, or 5-6 million at deep level. Sequencing used immunoSEQ multiplex PCR; TCRdb keeps in-frame clones, though not all of them. Among under 20,000 clones listed, around 79% were seen once. The CDR3 loop spans 12 amino acids. Germline CDR1 and CDR2: MNHEY and SVGEGT. Trimming took 5 bases from V and 10 from J, leaving 14 bases between them. Stated time point: pre-treatment sample, taken before nivolumab and TIL therapy. Stage 4 NSCLC adults joined between 2017 and January 2020. Of note for this clone: What it binds is unknown.

The sequences come from blood, collected at baseline. The chain employs TRBV6-2 or TRBV6-3 and TRBJ1-1, with D possibly TRBD1 on 5 matching bases. The receptor was derived from a person between 25 and 80 years old with non-small cell lung cancer. CDR3 bases: TGTGCCAGCAGTCCCACAGGTTTTGGAGCTTTCTTT. This gives the protein CASSPTGFGAFF.